The 3 T cell receptor beta chains given below trace back to one sample, sequenced in a study of vaccination and CD4 T cells after COVID-19. The treatment: approximately 10-day PBMC culture with coronavirus spike peptide pools or control peptides (ViraFEST assay). An Oncomine TCR Beta short-read assay was used to sequence the DNA from cultured CD4+ T cells. TCRdb ran MiXCR on the PCR reads and lists one entry per CDR3 protein. The sample has about 20,000 distinct CDR3 sequences, roughly 51% seen once. Antigen specificity for these receptors is unknown. The material sequenced was CD4+ T cells from blood, cultured in vitro. These receptors were obtained from a human donor who had recovered from COVID-19.

Only a few counts were recorded for this clonotype. The J gene is TRBJ1-1, the V gene TRBV6-1; the D gene is possibly TRBD1 (6 bases). The CDR3 covers 16 residues. V lost 6 bases, J lost 0 bases, and 17 bases lay in between. Per the germline V gene, CDR1 is MNHNS and CDR2 is SASEGT. In nucleotides, the CDR3 is TGTGCCAGCAGGAGGAGCCCCGAGGGGGTGAACACTGAAGCTTTCTTT. Its protein product is CASRRSPEGVNTEAFF.

V is TRBV6-4 and J is TRBJ1-1; TRBD1 is a possible D gene (6 bases). Germline V lookup: CDR1 MRHNA, CDR2 SNTAGT. V was clipped by 7 bases and J by 3 bases, with 15 bases between them. The CDR3 has 14 residues. The CDR3 region is CASKQHGGDTEAFF. CDR3 DNA: TGTGCCAGCAAACAACACGGGGGCGACACTGAAGCTTTCTTT.

The chain combines TRBV20-1 with TRBJ2-2; 12 bases map to TRBD2. Germline V lookup: CDR1 DFQATT, CDR2 SNEGSKA (reference sequence). The CDR3 loop spans 16 amino acids. Losses at the gene ends were 6 bases for V and 1 base for J; bases not matched to a gene: 6. CDR3 bases: TGCAGTGCCGCAAGACTAGCGGGGGAGAACACCGGGGAGCTGTTTTTT. Translated: CSAARLAGENTGELFF.